This is a list of T cell receptor beta chains from one sample in a study of T cells in narcolepsy. Sequencing was performed with immunoSEQ multiplex PCR; in TCRdb, only in-frame clones are kept and a portion is missing. Counted here are fewer than 25,000 clones, approximately 82% occurring once; the ten biggest clones make up around 4%. The sequenced sample consisted of memory (CD45RA-) CD4+ T cells from blood. These receptors originate from a human donor in good health. Each CDR3 is given with its conserved first and last residue. Each record gives: D gene, clone size, J gene, V gene, CDR3 protein, CDR3 DNA. A D gene is named only where the DNA matches it firmly. Only part of the rows carry a size: once, few, many, or a class if the clone is expanded.

. | . | TRBJ2-2 | TRBV6-5 | CASRSGDAGELFF | TGTGCCAGCAGGTCGGGGGATGCCGGGGAGCTGTTTTTT
. | few | TRBJ2-1 | TRBV10-3 | CAIRGSPNEQFF | TGTGCCATCAGGGGATCCCCTAATGAGCAGTTCTTC
TRBD2 | few | TRBJ2-1 | TRBV7-3 | CASSPAGVWGNEQFF | TGTGCCAGCAGCCCCGCGGGGGTTTGGGGCAATGAGCAGTTCTTC
. | . | TRBJ2-4 | TRBV15 | CATSSIGKDTQYF | TGTGCCACCAGCAGTATAGGGAAAGACACTCAGTACTTC
TRBD2 | . | TRBJ2-3 | TRBV11-3 | CASSLGGPRGGDTQYF | TGTGCCAGCAGCTTAGGAGGCCCACGGGGGGGAGATACGCAGTATTTT
. | . | TRBJ1-1 | TRBV5-6 | CASSKGGVGTEAFF | TGTGCCAGCAGCAAAGGGGGGGTTGGCACTGAAGCTTTCTTT
. | once | TRBJ2-5 | TRBV27 | CASRGEGTQYF | TGTGCCAGCAGGGGAGAAGGGACCCAGTACTTC
. | . | TRBJ1-6 | TRBV6-1 | CASSDLGQPNSPLHF | TGTGCCAGCAGTGACCTTGGACAGCCTAATTCACCCCTCCACTTT
. | few | TRBJ1-1 | TRBV18 | CASSPSGANTEAFF | TGTGCCAGCTCACCATCCGGAGCCAACACTGAAGCTTTCTTT
TRBD1 | once | TRBJ2-7 | TRBV25-1 | CASSVTGLGEQYF | TGTGCCAGCAGCGTGACAGGGCTTGGCGAGCAGTACTTC
TRBD1 | . | TRBJ1-4 | TRBV25-1 | CASSEPRQGKEKLFF | TGTGCCAGCAGTGAACCGAGACAGGGCAAGGAAAAACTGTTTTTT
. | . | TRBJ1-5 | TRBV10-3 | CAISESGPYRSNQPQHF | TGTGCCATCAGTGAGTCGGGGCCCTACAGGAGCAATCAGCCCCAGCATTTT
TRBD1 | . | TRBJ2-7 | TRBV11-3 | CASRPGQGAYEQYF | TGTGCCAGCAGACCGGGACAGGGGGCCTACGAGCAGTACTTC
. | . | TRBJ2-1 | TRBV6-1 | CASVRVSYNEQFF | TGTGCCAGCGTCCGAGTGTCCTACAATGAGCAGTTCTTC